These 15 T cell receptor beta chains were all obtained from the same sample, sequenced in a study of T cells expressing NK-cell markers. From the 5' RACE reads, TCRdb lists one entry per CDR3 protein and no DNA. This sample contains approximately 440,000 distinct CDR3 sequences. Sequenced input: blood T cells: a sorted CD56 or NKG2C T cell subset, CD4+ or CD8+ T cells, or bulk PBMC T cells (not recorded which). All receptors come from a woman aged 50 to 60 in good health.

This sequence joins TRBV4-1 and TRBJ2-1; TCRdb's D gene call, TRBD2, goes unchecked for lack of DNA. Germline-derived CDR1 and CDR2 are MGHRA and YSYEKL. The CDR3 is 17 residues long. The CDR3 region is CASSQELAGKHYNEQFF.

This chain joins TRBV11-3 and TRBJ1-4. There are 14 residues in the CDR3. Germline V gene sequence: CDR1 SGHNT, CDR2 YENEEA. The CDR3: CASSPSAAREKLFF.

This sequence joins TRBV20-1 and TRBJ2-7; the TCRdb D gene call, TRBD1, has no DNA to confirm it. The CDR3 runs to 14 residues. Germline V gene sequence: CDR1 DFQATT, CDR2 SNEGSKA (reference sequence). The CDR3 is CSAGNRDRRYEQYF.

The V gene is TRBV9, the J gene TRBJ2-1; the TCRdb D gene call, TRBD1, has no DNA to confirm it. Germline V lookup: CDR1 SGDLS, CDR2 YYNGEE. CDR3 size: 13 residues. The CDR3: CASSSRRGGRQFF.

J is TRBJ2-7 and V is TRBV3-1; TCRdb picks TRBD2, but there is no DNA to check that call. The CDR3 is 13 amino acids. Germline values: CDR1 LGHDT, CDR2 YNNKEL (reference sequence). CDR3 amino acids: CASSQAGVNEQYF.

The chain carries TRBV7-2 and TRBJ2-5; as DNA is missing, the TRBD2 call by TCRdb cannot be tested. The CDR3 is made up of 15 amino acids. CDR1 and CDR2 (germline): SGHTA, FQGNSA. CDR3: CASSSLKGRWETQYF. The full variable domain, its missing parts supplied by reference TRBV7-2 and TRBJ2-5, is GAGVSQSPSNKVTEKGKDVELRCDPISGHTALYWYRQSLGQGLEFLIYFQGNSAPDKSGLPSDRFSAERTGGSVSTLTIQRTQQEDSAVYLCASSSLKGRWETQYFGPGTRLLVL.

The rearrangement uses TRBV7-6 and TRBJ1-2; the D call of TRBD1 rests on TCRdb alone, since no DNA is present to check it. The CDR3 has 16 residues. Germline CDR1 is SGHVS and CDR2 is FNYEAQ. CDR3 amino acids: CASSLERTGSFGGYTF.

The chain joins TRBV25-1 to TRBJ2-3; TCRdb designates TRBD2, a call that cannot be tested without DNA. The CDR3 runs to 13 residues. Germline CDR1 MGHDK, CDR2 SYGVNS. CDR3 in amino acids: CASSGYGEVTQYF.

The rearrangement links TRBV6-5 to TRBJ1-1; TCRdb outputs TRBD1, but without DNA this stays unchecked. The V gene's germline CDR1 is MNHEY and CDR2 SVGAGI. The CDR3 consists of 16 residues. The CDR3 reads CASSYYEGAGNTEAFF.

The CDR3 region is CASSDRGSYNEQFF. The rearrangement links TRBV12-3 or TRBV12-4 to TRBJ2-1. This CDR3 region has 14 residues.

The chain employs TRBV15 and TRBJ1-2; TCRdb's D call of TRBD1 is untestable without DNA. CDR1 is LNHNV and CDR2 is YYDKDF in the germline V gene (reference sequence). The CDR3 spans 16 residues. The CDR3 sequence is CATSRGNRDRAYGYTF. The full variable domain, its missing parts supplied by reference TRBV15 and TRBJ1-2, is DAMVIQNPRYQVTQFGKPVTLSCSQTLNHNVMYWYQQKSSQAPKLLFHYYDKDFNNEADTPDNFQSRRPNTSFCFLDIRSPGLGDTAMYLCATSRGNRDRAYGYTFGSGTRLTVV.

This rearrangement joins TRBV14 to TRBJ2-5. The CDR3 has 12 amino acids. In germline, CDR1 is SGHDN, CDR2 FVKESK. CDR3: CASSHSSQTQYF.

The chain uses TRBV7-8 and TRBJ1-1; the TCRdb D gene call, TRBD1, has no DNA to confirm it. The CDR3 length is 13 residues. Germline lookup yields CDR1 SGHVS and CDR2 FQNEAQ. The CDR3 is CASSREGFTEAFF.

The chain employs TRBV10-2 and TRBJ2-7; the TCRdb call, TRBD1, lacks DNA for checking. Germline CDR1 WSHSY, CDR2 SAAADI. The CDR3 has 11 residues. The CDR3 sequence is CASTATGEQYF.

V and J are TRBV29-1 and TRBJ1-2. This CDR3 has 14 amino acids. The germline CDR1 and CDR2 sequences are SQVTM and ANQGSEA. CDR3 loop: CSVERFSILDGYTF.